This T cell receptor (beta chain) was profiled in a study of blood T cell repertoires in COVID-19. About the research overall: Acute and convalescent COVID-19 samples came from the United States, Italy and Spain.

This clone is a singleton in its sample. The authors' processing: Reference gene primers were amplified, and this amplification served to estimate nucleated cell counts. Profiling relied on immunoSEQ multiplex PCR, and the TCRdb table lists in-frame clones only, not all of them. D and trimming come from the DNA, and the V and J calls and clone size come from that table. The sample includes roughly 410,000 clones, approximately 91% of them seen just once. Patients in Seattle were enrolled during active infection, then followed longitudinally. V was pared by 5 bases and J by 4 bases, with 14 bases of the junction left unmatched. Germline loops: CDR1 MNHEY, CDR2 SVGEGT. This CDR3 is 17 amino acids long.

The rearrangement links TRBV6-2 or TRBV6-3 to TRBJ1-5, with 7 bases fitting TRBD1. The clonotype comes from a woman aged 40-49 years with COVID-19, enrolled during active disease. Sequencing input: peripheral blood. The CDR3 DNA sequence: TGTGCCAGCAGTGATAGATCCGGGACAGCCCTTAATCAGCCCCAGCATTTT. This encodes CASSDRSGTALNQPQHF.